These 25 T cell receptor beta chains share one sample of origin, sequenced in a study of blood T cells in healthy people across ages. Using a J-beta primer mix together with a sample-barcoded 5' primer, a second PCR was run for roughly 6 to 12 cycles. TCRdb fed the 5' RACE reads into MiXCR, producing one record per CDR3 protein. The table shows 920,000 or so distinct CDR3 sequences, with 40% to 50% occurring only once. The material sequenced was blood. The origin of the receptors is a woman aged 60-75 years in good health.

V usage is TRBV7-9 and J usage is TRBJ1-2; TRBD1 matches at 7 bases. Per the germline V gene, CDR1 is SEHNR and CDR2 is FQNEAQ (reference sequence). V lost 8 bases and J lost 6; bases outside the gene matches: 12. CDR3 length: 14 residues. CDR3 amino acids: CASGRTGGIDGYTF. In nucleotides, the CDR3 is TGTGCCAGCGGGAGGACAGGCGGGATCGATGGCTACACCTTC.

The chain has TRBV30 and TRBJ2-7, with 13 bases fitting TRBD2. Losses at the gene ends were 2 bases for V and 7 bases for J; bases not matched to a gene: 11. This CDR3 is built from 16 residues. CDR1 and CDR2 from the germline V gene are GTSNPN and SVGIG (reference sequence). This chain's CDR3 is CAWSRTSGSVSNEQYF. The DNA for the CDR3 is TGTGCCTGGAGTAGGACTAGCGGGAGTGTAAGCAATGAGCAGTACTTC.

This clonotype was counted many times. The chain couples TRBV20-1 to TRBJ1-2, with 10 positions matching TRBD1. The length of the CDR3 is 13 residues. Trimming removed 5 bases from V and 3 bases from J; junction bases left unmatched: 3. Looked up from germline, CDR1 is DFQATT and CDR2 is SNEGSKA (reference sequence). This chain's CDR3 is CSAGGQGDYGYTF. CDR3 nucleotides: TGCAGTGCTGGTGGACAGGGGGACTATGGCTACACCTTC.

This chain joins TRBV5-1 and TRBJ2-1; the match to TRBD2 covers 16 bases. Germline V gene sequence: CDR1 SGHRS, CDR2 YFSETQ. V lost 2 bases and J lost 0; bases outside the gene matches: 8. This CDR3 has 20 amino acids. For the CDR3, the DNA is TGCGCCAGCAGCTTATTCGGGGGACTAGCGGGGGGGAGCTCCTACAATGAGCAGTTCTTC. The encoded protein is CASSLFGGLAGGSSYNEQFF.

The gene calls are TRBV5-6 and TRBJ2-1; D ambiguous. Per the germline V gene, CDR1 is SGHDT and CDR2 is YYEEEE. This CDR3 is built from 13 residues. V lost 4 bases, J lost 6 bases, and 11 bases lay in between. Written as DNA, the CDR3 is TGTGCCAGCAGCACCATACAGTTCAATGAGCAGTTCTTC. This gives the protein CASSTIQFNEQFF.

This chain connects TRBV10-3 to TRBJ1-4; D perhaps matches TRBD1 (5 bases). The CDR3 sequence is 13 residues long. The V gene lost 4 bases and the J gene lost 8 bases, with 11 bases spanning the gap. Germline-derived CDR1 and CDR2 are ENHRY and SYGVKD. The CDR3 here is CAISGQMGEKLFF. DNA for the CDR3: TGTGCCATCAGTGGACAGATGGGGGAAAAACTGTTTTTT.

The gene calls are TRBV5-1 and TRBJ2-3, with 8 bases fitting TRBD2. In germline, CDR1 is SGHRS, CDR2 YFSETQ. Unmatched junction bases numbered 10, after V lost 2 bases and J lost 5 bases. CDR3 size: 16 residues. Here the CDR3 reads CASSFEPAGAGDTQYF. The CDR3 DNA follows: TGCGCCAGCAGCTTCGAGCCAGCGGGAGCTGGAGATACGCAGTATTTT.

This clonotype was counted between two and nine times. The rearrangement links TRBV5-6 to TRBJ1-4; maybe TRBD1 (5 bases). The CDR3 totals 15 residues. The germline V gene has CDR1 SGHDT and CDR2 YYEEEE. V was cut by 3 bases and J by 8 bases, with 17 bases left in between. CDR3 nucleotide sequence: TGTGCCAGCAGCTCGCCGGGCCTTAGGGACGAAAAACTGTTTTTT. This codes for CASSSPGLRDEKLFF. Full variable domain (rest looked up from reference TRBV5-6 and TRBJ1-4): DAGVTQSPTHLIKTRGQQVTLRCSPKSGHDTVSWYQQALGQGPQFIFQYYEEEERQRGNFPDRFSGHQFPNYSSELNVNALLLGDSALYLCASSSPGLRDEKLFFGSGTQLSVL.

The chain carries TRBV20-1 and TRBJ2-4, with 7 bases fitting TRBD2. Germline CDR1 is DFQATT and CDR2 is SNEGSKA (reference sequence). This CDR3 contains 18 residues. V lost 0 bases, J lost 2 bases, and 13 bases stayed unmatched. DNA for the CDR3: TGCAGTGCTAGAGATTCGGTGGGAGGGATTTTAACCAAAAACATTCAGTACTTC. It codes for CSARDSVGGILTKNIQYF.

There are a few counts of this clonotype. The chain employs TRBV20-1 and TRBJ2-3; the D gene is possibly TRBD1 (6 bases). The CDR3 has 16 residues. The V gene's germline CDR1 is DFQATT and CDR2 SNEGSKA (reference sequence). Trimming took 4 bases from V and 2 from J, leaving 19 bases between them. CDR3 sequence reads: CSANYRQEPATDTQYF. For the CDR3, the DNA is TGCAGTGCTAACTACAGACAGGAGCCCGCCACAGATACGCAGTATTTT.

The V and J genes are TRBV10-1 and TRBJ2-7, with 14 bases fitting TRBD2. This CDR3 has 17 residues. Per germline, CDR1 WNHNN and CDR2 SYGVQD (reference sequence). With 6 bases clipped from V and 6 bases from J, the junction kept 13 bases outside the gene matches. The CDR3 DNA is TGCGCCAGCAGCCGACTAGCGGGAGGGTCGGCGTTGAGCGAGCAGTACTTC. Translated, it gives CASSRLAGGSALSEQYF.

This clonotype was counted a few times. The rearrangement joins TRBV5-1 to TRBJ1-2, with D unresolved. V was shortened by 4 bases and J by 6 bases, with 13 bases between the two germline ends. The germline CDR1 and CDR2 sequences are SGHRS and YFSETQ. The CDR3 length is 13 residues. The CDR3 loop reads CASSRDGIDGYTF. The CDR3 region has the DNA TGCGCCAGCAGCCGTGACGGGATCGATGGCTACACCTTC.

CDR3 loop: CASSSSGLAGGGDTQYF. In DNA form, the CDR3 reads TGTGCCAGCAGTTCTTCCGGACTAGCGGGAGGGGGAGATACGCAGTATTTT. The chain joins TRBV28 to TRBJ2-3; 15 bases match TRBD2. The CDR3 is 17 residues long. Per the germline V gene, CDR1 is MDHEN and CDR2 is SYDVKM. Unmatched junction bases numbered 7, after V lost 4 bases and J lost 5 bases.

The genes are TRBV6-5 and TRBJ2-5; TRBD1 is a possible D gene (6 bases). V was pared by 5 bases and J by 2 bases, with 12 bases between. The CDR3 totals 14 residues. Per the germline V gene, CDR1 is MNHEY and CDR2 is SVGAGI. Written as DNA, the CDR3 is TGTGCCAGCAGTCAGACGGACAGTCAAGAGACCCAGTACTTC. This encodes CASSQTDSQETQYF.

The CDR3 DNA sequence: TGTGCCAGCAGACGACTAGCGGGAGAAATAGGCGGGGAGCTGTTTTTT. Its protein is CASRRLAGEIGGELFF. This chain links TRBV2 with TRBJ2-2, with 12 bases identical to TRBD2. This CDR3 has 16 amino acids. The V and J ends lost 6 bases and 7 bases, in that order; junction bases with no gene match: 9. Germline values: CDR1 SNHLY, CDR2 FYNNEI.

The V and J genes are TRBV9 and TRBJ2-7; D is undetermined. This CDR3 is 15 amino acids long. V gave up 1 base and J gave up 0 bases, with 11 bases separating them. Germline CDR1 reads SGDLS; CDR2 reads YYNGEE. CDR3 sequence (DNA): TGTGCCAGCAGCGTACGGGCTAGTGTCTCCTACGAGCAGTACTTC. Its translation: CASSVRASVSYEQYF.

This clonotype was found a few times. The V gene is TRBV11-1, the J gene TRBJ2-7, with D possibly TRBD2 on 6 matching bases. The CDR3 extends over 15 amino acids. The germline CDR1 and CDR2 sequences are SGHAT and FQDESV (reference sequence). Between the trimmed V and J ends, which lost 2 bases and 4 bases, there was a span of 15 bases. The DNA of the CDR3 is TGTGCCAGCAGCTTATCGGCTAGCGTAGAGTACGAGCAGTACTTC. As protein: CASSLSASVEYEQYF. The full variable domain, completed using reference TRBV11-1 and TRBJ2-7, is EAEVAQSPRYKITEKSQAVAFWCDPISGHATLYWYRQILGQGPELLVQFQDESVVDDSQLPKDRFSAERLKGVDSTLKIQPAELGDSAMYLCASSLSASVEYEQYFGPGTRLTVT.

The V and J genes are TRBV2 and TRBJ2-1, with 7 bases aligning to TRBD2. V shed 3 bases and J 5 bases; nucleotides not matched to a gene: 7. The CDR3 spans 15 residues. Germline CDR1 reads SNHLY; CDR2 reads FYNNEI. CDR3 sequence (DNA): TGTGCCAGCAGTGAGATGGTAGCGGGCCACAATGAGCAGTTCTTC. Translating gives CASSEMVAGHNEQFF.

The rearrangement joins TRBV29-1 to TRBJ2-1; the match to TRBD2 covers 10 bases. This CDR3 is built from 13 residues. The ends lost 8 bases at V and 8 bases at J; junction bases unmatched: 9. From germline, CDR1 is SQVTM and CDR2 ANQGSEA. In nucleotides, the CDR3 is TGCAGCCTTGGCCAGCGGGAGGGCTATGAGCAGTTCTTC. The encoded protein is CSLGQREGYEQFF.

The V call is TRBV21-1, the J call TRBJ1-2; the D call TRBD1 from the table was never checked on the DNA. TRBV21-1 is designated a pseudogene. CDR3 size: 17 residues. The CDR3 DNA is TGTGCCAGCAGCAATCTCGTTCGGACAGGGGGCACTTGTGGCTACACCTTC. This translates into CASSNLVRTGGTCGYTF.

The genes are TRBV4-1 and TRBJ1-1; TRBD1 is a possible D gene (5 bases). In germline, CDR1 is MGHRA, CDR2 YSYEKL. V lost 1 base and J 2 bases, leaving 11 bases between the germline ends. The CDR3 loop spans 15 amino acids. In DNA form, the CDR3 reads TGCGCCAGCAGCCAAGGGAGGGGCCAAAACACTGAAGCTTTCTTT. Encoded protein: CASSQGRGQNTEAFF.

This chain uses TRBV7-8 with TRBJ2-4; D unclear. Deletions cut 5 bases from V and 1 base from J, with 18 bases between. The CDR3 sequence is 17 residues long. In germline, CDR1 is SGHVS, CDR2 FQNEAQ. The CDR3 sequence: CASSTPSDPYAKNIQYF. CDR3 coding DNA: TGTGCCAGCAGCACTCCGTCGGATCCATATGCCAAAAACATTCAGTACTTC.

The gene calls are TRBV7-9 and TRBJ2-1; a weak D match, TRBD2 (6 bases). The CDR3 runs 19 residues. V dropped 4 bases and J dropped 1 base, with 23 bases sitting between them. Germline CDR1 SEHNR, CDR2 FQNEAQ (reference sequence). Written as DNA, the CDR3 is TGTGCCAGCAGCTCAACTCGAGCGGGCCTGAACGATTCCTACAATGAGCAGTTCTTC. This codes for CASSSTRAGLNDSYNEQFF.

Only a few counts were recorded for this clonotype. The J gene is TRBJ2-1, the V gene TRBV9; 7 nucleotides agree with TRBD2. The CDR3 totals 16 residues. Germline V CDR1 and CDR2: SGDLS, YYNGEE. Germline trimming cut 4 bases from V and 3 bases from J; bases unmatched to any gene: 10. CDR3 in DNA: TGTGCCAGCAGCCCGTCCCCGGGAGGCAACTACAATGAGCAGTTCTTC. Translating it yields CASSPSPGGNYNEQFF.

The chain has TRBV7-2 and TRBJ1-2; maybe TRBD1 (5 bases). The V end was cut by 1 base, the J end by 6 bases, with 9 bases between. CDR3 length: 13 residues. Germline V gene sequence: CDR1 SGHTA, CDR2 FQGNSA. Here the CDR3 reads CASSLGLGDGYTF. CDR3 bases: TGTGCCAGCAGCTTAGGGTTAGGGGATGGCTACACCTTC.